This T cell receptor (beta chain) was obtained from a study of Graves' ophthalmopathy and Graves' hyperthyroidism. Background on the study: Peripheral blood sampling preceded any treatment and occurred at initial diagnosis.

Findings of the study overall: Ophthalmopathy progression predictions by the model showed nearly 75% specificity and approximately 67% sensitivity. Among thyroid clonotypes expanded above 0.001 frequency, most also appeared in blood.

The CDR3 consists of 10 residues. CDR1 and CDR2 (germline): DFQATT, SNEGSKA (reference sequence). V lost 4 bases, J lost 6 bases, and 6 bases lay in between. This clonotype has at least ten counts. Its antigen is unknown. Amplifying from RNA transcripts, the study obtained TCR beta CDR3 regions. HTBI primers primed a first-round RT-PCR, and a second-round multiplex PCR followed. One entry per CDR3 protein, called by TCRdb with MiXCR from the multiplex PCR reads. Here the sample spans a few hundred thousand distinct CDR3 sequences, roughly 21% being singletons. Material for sequencing was peripheral blood. The origin of this receptor is a woman under 30 with stable Graves' hyperthyroidism. This chain uses TRBV20-1 with TRBJ1-1; D remains ambiguous. DNA of the CDR3: TGCAGTGCTAACCCCCCTGAAGCTTTCTTT. Translation gives CSANPPEAFF.